The source of this T cell receptor beta chain is a study of blood T cell repertoires in COVID-19. Sequenced by immunoSEQ multiplex PCR; TCRdb stores in-frame clones only, minus some. Among approximately 300,000 clones, about nine tenths were seen once, and the ten largest hold approximately 6.8%. This clone was counted between two and nine times. Germline-derived CDR1 and CDR2 are MNHEY and SVGAGI. This CDR3 spans 15 amino acids. V lost 6 bases to trimming and J lost 0 bases, with 11 bases between them. The material sequenced was peripheral blood. The V and J genes are TRBV6-5 and TRBJ2-2; tentatively, D is TRBD1 (6 bases). The receptor was derived from a woman younger than 45 with COVID-19, enrolled during active disease. For the CDR3, the DNA is TGTGCCAGCAGCCCGAACAGGGCGAACACCGGGGAGCTGTTTTTT. Its protein product is CASSPNRANTGELFF.